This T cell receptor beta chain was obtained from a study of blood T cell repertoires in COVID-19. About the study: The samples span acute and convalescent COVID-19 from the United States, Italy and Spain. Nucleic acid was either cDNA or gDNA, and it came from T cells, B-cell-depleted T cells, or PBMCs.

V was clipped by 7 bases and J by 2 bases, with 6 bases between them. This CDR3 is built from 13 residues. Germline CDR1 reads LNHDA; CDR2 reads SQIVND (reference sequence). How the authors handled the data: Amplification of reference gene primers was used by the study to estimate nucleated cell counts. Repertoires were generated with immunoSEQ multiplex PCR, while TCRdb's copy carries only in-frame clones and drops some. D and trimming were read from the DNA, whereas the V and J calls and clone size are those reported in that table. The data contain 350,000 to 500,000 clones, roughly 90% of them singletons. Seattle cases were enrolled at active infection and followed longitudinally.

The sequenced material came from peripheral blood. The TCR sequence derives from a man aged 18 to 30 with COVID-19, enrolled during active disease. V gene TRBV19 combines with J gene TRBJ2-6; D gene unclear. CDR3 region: CASMTPGANVLTF. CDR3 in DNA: TGTGCCAGTATGACTCCTGGGGCCAACGTCCTGACTTTC.